A selection of T cell receptor beta chains follows, all from one sample in a study of T cells after yellow fever vaccination. Each CDR3 protein is one row after TCRdb ran MiXCR on the 5' RACE reads. Among 170,000 or so distinct CDR3 sequences listed, roughly 9% were seen once. The sample here was CD8+ T cells sorted from PBMCs, taken 45 days after the yellow fever booster vaccination. The receptors originated from a man between 18 and 29 years old who received the YFV17D yellow fever vaccine. The CDR3 runs from the conserved cysteine through the conserved F or W. The D gene is left open where the match is weak. Some rows mark clone size as missing; the rest say once, few, many or name a class of expanded clone.

abundance | j_gene | len | d_gene | v_gene | CDR3nt | CDR3aa
NA | TRBJ2-7 | 12 | NA | TRBV29-1 | TGCAGCGTTGAACTGAGCTCCTACGAGCAGTACTTC | CSVELSSYEQYF
NA | TRBJ1-3 | 14 | NA | TRBV13 | TGTGCCAGCAGCTTAGAGGGTCCGGGAAACACCATATATTTT | CASSLEGPGNTIYF
many | TRBJ1-1 | 13 | TRBD1 | TRBV15 | TGTGCCACCAGCATGGACAGGGGGACTGAAGCTTTCTTT | CATSMDRGTEAFF
few | TRBJ1-2 | 13 | TRBD1 | TRBV27 | TGTGCCAGCAGTGTGACAGGGGGTTATGGCTACACCTTC | CASSVTGGYGYTF
NA | TRBJ2-1 | 14 | NA | TRBV3-1 | TGTGCCAGCAGCCAAGAGGACAGCTACAATGAGCAGTTCTTC | CASSQEDSYNEQFF
few | TRBJ1-4 | 12 | NA | TRBV12-3/TRBV12-4 | TGTGCCAGCAGTTTTATGGAGGAAAAACTGTTTTTT | CASSFMEEKLFF
many | TRBJ2-1 | 14 | NA | TRBV12-3/TRBV12-4 | TGTGCCAGCAGTTTAGACAGCTCCTACAATGAGCAGTTCTTC | CASSLDSSYNEQFF
few | TRBJ2-3 | 12 | NA | TRBV6-2/TRBV6-3 | TGTGCCAGCAGGGGACGCACAGATACGCAGTATTTT | CASRGRTDTQYF
NA | TRBJ1-1 | 13 | TRBD1 | TRBV6-5 | TGTGCCAGCAGGGCCGGGACAGCGATTGAAGCTTTCTTT | CASRAGTAIEAFF
once | TRBJ1-3 | 12 | NA | TRBV4-1 | TGCGCCAGCGGTTTCGCTGGAAACACCATATATTTT | CASGFAGNTIYF
NA | TRBJ2-3 | 13 | NA | TRBV19 | TGTGCCAGTAGTAGGTCAGGACTGGATACGCAGTATTTT | CASSRSGLDTQYF
NA | TRBJ1-4 | 15 | NA | TRBV27 | TGTGCCAGCAGTCCGTTAGGGTTGGCTAATGAAAAACTGTTTTTT | CASSPLGLANEKLFF
few | TRBJ1-3 | 16 | TRBD1 | TRBV10-3 | TGTGCCATCAGTGAGGGACAGGGGCCCTCTGGAAACACCATATATTTT | CAISEGQGPSGNTIYF
many | TRBJ2-1 | 13 | NA | TRBV4-3 | TGCGCCAGCAGCCAGGAGGCCTACAATGAGCAGTTCTTC | CASSQEAYNEQFF
few | TRBJ1-4 | 17 | TRBD1 | TRBV4-1 | TGCGCCAGCAGCCAAGGACAGGGGATTTCAACTAATGAAAAACTGTTTTTT | CASSQGQGISTNEKLFF
NA | TRBJ2-5 | 15 | TRBD2 | TRBV18 | TGTGCCAGCTCCGGGACTAGCGGGGCTGGGGAGACCCAGTACTTC | CASSGTSGAGETQYF
many | TRBJ1-1 | 13 | NA | TRBV12-3/TRBV12-4 | TGTGCCAGCAGTTTTGGGTTGAACACTGAAGCTTTCTTT | CASSFGLNTEAFF
many | TRBJ2-6 | 16 | NA | TRBV7-9 | TGTGCCAGCACCAACTGGGACGGCTCTGGGGCCAACGTCCTGACTTTC | CASTNWDGSGANVLTF
NA | TRBJ2-5 | 14 | NA | TRBV10-2 | TGCGCCAGCAGCCGAACTCTAGCACGTGAGACCCAGTACTTC | CASSRTLARETQYF
many | TRBJ2-7 | 16 | TRBD1 | TRBV7-9 | TGTGCCAGCAGCGAGAAGGGGACAGGCCCTAGATACGAGCAGTACTTC | CASSEKGTGPRYEQYF
few | TRBJ2-7 | 14 | TRBD2 | TRBV6-5 | TGTGCCAGCAGTTACGGGGGGGGAGAATACGAGCAGTACTTC | CASSYGGGEYEQYF
NA | TRBJ1-4 | 14 | NA | TRBV27 | TGTGCCAGCAGTTCTGCACACCCAAATGAAAAACTGTTTTTT | CASSSAHPNEKLFF
many | TRBJ2-5 | 14 | NA | TRBV29-1 | TGCAGCGTTGAAGATTTTGAGAACCAAGAGACCCAGTACTTC | CSVEDFENQETQYF
NA | TRBJ1-2 | 14 | NA | TRBV7-9 | TGTGCCAGCAGTCGTGACAGGCAGGTCTATGGCTACACCTTC | CASSRDRQVYGYTF
few | TRBJ2-1 | 17 | NA | TRBV12-2 | TGTGCAAGTCGCCATGGCCTAGCGGGGGACCACTACAATGAGCAGTTCTTC | CASRHGLAGDHYNEQFF
NA | TRBJ2-3 | 14 | TRBD2 | TRBV11-3 | TGTGCCAGCAGCTTAACGGGGACTAGCCCTGCGCAGTATTTT | CASSLTGTSPAQYF
few | TRBJ1-5 | 15 | TRBD1 | TRBV20-1 | TGCAGTGCTAGGGCGGACAGGCTAGGGGATCAGCCCCAGCATTTT | CSARADRLGDQPQHF
few | TRBJ2-2 | 14 | NA | TRBV10-3 | TGTGCCGGATGCCGGGACCCGAACACCGGGGAGCTGTTTTTT | CAGCRDPNTGELFF
many | TRBJ2-7 | 14 | NA | TRBV7-9 | TGTGCCAGCAGCTATCAGCTGGGGTACTACGAGCAGTACTTC | CASSYQLGYYEQYF
many | TRBJ2-2 | 14 | NA | TRBV29-1 | TGCAGCGTCCTGGACACTAAGAACACCGGGGAGCTGTTTTTT | CSVLDTKNTGELFF
NA | TRBJ2-5 | 15 | TRBD1 | TRBV9 | TGTGCCAGCAGCGTAGACGGGACAGTCGAAGAGACCCAGTACTTC | CASSVDGTVEETQYF
NA | TRBJ1-5 | 15 | NA | TRBV5-1 | TGCGCCAGCAGCTTGGGGCTGTTTGGCAATCAGCCCCAGCATTTT | CASSLGLFGNQPQHF
many | TRBJ2-1 | 13 | NA | TRBV4-2 | TGTGCCAGCACCGAGAGCTCCTACAATGAGCAGTTCTTC | CASTESSYNEQFF
many | TRBJ2-4 | 16 | TRBD2 | TRBV27 | TGTGCCAGCAGCCAACTAGCGGGGGGGAACAAAAACATTCAGTACTTC | CASSQLAGGNKNIQYF
NA | TRBJ2-3 | 17 | NA | TRBV7-2 | TGTGCCAGCAGCTTAACGTGGGCTAGCGCCCGCACAGATACGCAGTATTTT | CASSLTWASARTDTQYF
many | TRBJ2-3 | 16 | NA | TRBV24-1 | TGTGCCACCAGTGCTACCCCGGCAGGAAAATCAGATACGCAGTATTTT | CATSATPAGKSDTQYF
many | TRBJ2-2 | 16 | TRBD1 | TRBV6-4 | TGTGCCAGCAGTGACGGGACAGGGGGCAACACCGGGGAGCTGTTTTTT | CASSDGTGGNTGELFF
NA | TRBJ2-1 | 16 | NA | TRBV4-3 | TGCGCCAGCAGCCAGGGGTTCGGGGCGATCTACAATGAGCAGTTCTTC | CASSQGFGAIYNEQFF